This T cell receptor beta chain was sequenced in a study of Graves' ophthalmopathy and Graves' hyperthyroidism. Study as a whole: The term stable hyperthyroidism indicated an absence of ophthalmopathy within 18 months of follow-up. Study-wide results and caveats: The model reached roughly 71% sensitivity and about 73% specificity for predicting ophthalmopathy progression.

Amplification targeted the TCR beta CDR3 regions, with RNA transcripts as the source material. HTBI-primed RT-PCR formed the first round, and a multiplex PCR formed the second. Each CDR3 protein is one row after TCRdb ran MiXCR on the multiplex PCR reads. The sample holds approximately 540,000 distinct CDR3 sequences; 35% to 45% are singletons and the top ten take 3.5% to 5%. Exclusion applied to patients with other autoimmune diseases, uncontrolled infections, pregnancy or lactation. Symptoms, serum thyroxine and TRAb, thyroid ultrasound, and orbital computed tomography formed the diagnostic basis. Trimming removed 3 bases from V and 0 bases from J, with 11 bases in between. The CDR3 has 16 amino acids. The V gene's germline CDR1 is SGHDN and CDR2 FVKESK. As for this clonotype: No antigen is known for it.

The chain recombines TRBV14 with TRBJ2-2; D may match TRBD1 or TRBD2 (5 bases each). The sequenced material came from peripheral blood or thyroid tissue (not recorded which). The receptor comes from an adult man with Graves' hyperthyroidism. The chain's CDR3 is CASSQTGRPNTGELFF. The CDR3 DNA reads as TGTGCCAGCAGCCAGACGGGACGGCCGAACACCGGGGAGCTGTTTTTT.